The present T cell receptor beta chain was sequenced within a study of identical twins. Study-level findings and limits: Donors were not followed over many years; analysis was cross-sectional. Those out-of-frame alpha sequences shared by twins showed an excess of low generation probability. Beta out-of-frame sequences showed weaker excess twin sharing.

This clonotype appeared many times. What it recognizes is unknown. Everyone who donated was a healthy Caucasian. TCRdb re-called the 5' RACE reads through MiXCR, storing one row per CDR3 protein. The data hold 350,000 to 450,000 distinct CDR3 sequences, with approximately 17% observed a single time. V lost 8 bases and J lost 6, with 14 bases in between. The CDR3 has 12 residues. Germline CDR1 reads LGHDT; CDR2 reads YNNKEL (reference sequence). The chain joins TRBV3-1 to TRBJ2-7; TRBD1 might be the D (6 bases). This sequence originates from a man aged 50-59 years in good health. The sample taken for sequencing was naive T cells sorted from blood. The DNA of the CDR3 is TGTGCCAGCGTTGCCAGGGGCGGCGAGCAGTACTTC. Its translation: CASVARGGEQYF.